Sequencing of this T cell receptor beta chain was carried out in a study of yellow fever vaccine responses in identical twins (dated by TCRdb to between 2018 and 2020). Regarding the study in general: The study precisely tracked vaccine-responding T cell clones in identical twins.

In the case of this clonotype: There is no known antigen for this receptor. It has no much larger one-base neighbor in the sample; base qualities were not kept.

What the research found in general, with its limitations: According to the authors, in identical twins the way T cells responded to vaccination appeared partly convergent and partly personalized.

The CDR3 goes from the cysteine to the phenylalanine over 12 residues. The kept DNA is CDR3 alone, 36 bases in frame from the first base. CDR1 SGHAT and CDR2 FQNNGV were looked up in the germline V gene. V loses 0 bases of germline sequence and J loses 6 bases, and the interval between the two ends is 6 bases. Preparation of the library involved RT-PCR. For sequencing, an Illumina HiSeq 2500 was employed. TCRdb cleaned the public reads at Q25 with fastp, built clones with MiXCR and kept in-frame beta chains. Each entry is one CDR3 protein sequence, shown with its most common DNA and genes. The sample contains about 700 distinct CDR3 sequences, roughly nine tenths of them found a single time. 6.4% of the sample belongs to the ten largest clones.

Sequenced here: T cells from blood (PBMCs), unsorted or a sorted subset (not recorded which), sampled before or after yellow fever vaccination (not recorded which). The rearrangement combines TRBV11-2 with TRBJ2-7, with the D gene not clear enough to name. The receptor was isolated from a female donor who received the yellow fever vaccine. The DNA is TGTGCCAGCAGCTTAGATCGGCTCGAGCAGTACTTC. Its protein product is CASSLDRLEQYF.